This entry describes one T cell receptor (beta chain). The clone's antigen remains unknown. Base-call qualities are not available, and no considerably larger clone is one nucleotide away. This entry comes from a study of T cell responses to AZD1222 COVID-19 vaccine (dated by TCRdb to the early 2020s). With regard to the full study: AZD1222 recipients whose second dose came at about 4 weeks and those whose second dose came at about 12 weeks were combined into one group, since spike-specific TCR depth and breadth did not differ between the two schedules. TCR sequencing covered more than 230 trial participants: around 210 given two doses of AZD1222 and approximately 26 given two doses of MenACWY control vaccine. Trial participants were enrolled into age subgroups of 18-55, 56-69 and 70-plus years, which contained around 150, 29 and 61 TCR-sequenced participants, respectively.

The time point tag for this specimen amounts to: baseline before first vaccination. The vaccinee samples were drawn from two UK trials, COV001 and COV002, one of which was a single-blind randomized controlled phase 2/3 trial testing AZD1222 (ChAdOx1 nCoV-19) in healthy adults. For TCRbeta chain sequencing, PBMC samples were collected from trial participants at day 0 and at day 28 after the second dose. The CDR3 regions of human TCRbeta chains were analyzed by immunosequencing. The paper's processing steps were these. TCRs in the repertoires were matched against a reference library of SARS-CoV-2-specific TCRs that had been generated with the MIRA antigen-specificity platform. Breadth meant the fraction of unique TCRs that were SARS-CoV-2-associated, whereas depth meant the fraction of total T cells that were SARS-CoV-2-associated. Using the MIRA data, each spike-specific TCR was assigned both to the spike region to which the TCR was reactive and to a CD4 or CD8 class. Log10-transformed breadth and depth values were compared by one-way ANOVA with Sidak's multiple comparisons tests. Not all clones reach the TCRdb copy of this immuneACCESS table, which keeps in-frame sequences only. Checked studies attribute under half of the gap to unresolved V genes and leave the rest unexplained. V and J calls and clone size come straight from that table; D and trimming were deduced from the DNA. The sample yields 65,000 to 75,000 clones; around 84% were counted once. Around 21% of the sample goes to the ten largest clones.

Points the paper makes about the study in general: In the small 56-69-year group, the increase in depth fell short of significance, most likely because of low power. The whole spike protein was spanned by vaccine-associated CD4 TCRs, and dominant responses were seen in regions 160-218 and 743-854. Conclusions about previously exposed vaccinees were limited because only a handful of AZD1222 recipients were SARS-CoV-2 seropositive at baseline. Most participants were white British and females outnumbered males, and the authors suggested that clonal diversity may have been underestimated. A significant rise in spike-specific TCR breadth and depth was observed after two AZD1222 doses relative to day 0 and relative to MenACWY recipients. Because no day 14 peak-response samples were available, repertoires were characterized only after the peak T cell response. Nearly half of unique spike-specific TCRs reportedly recognized epitopes outside regions mutated in the B.1.351 and B.1.1.7 variants.

The V end gives up 4 bases and the J end 0 bases, leaving 4 bases in the junction not matched to a gene. For CDR1 and CDR2, the germline V gene lists SGHTA and FQGTGA. The CDR3 runs 15 residues from the cysteine to the phenylalanine. The only DNA kept is the CDR3, 45 bases in frame from the first base. The sequencing here drew on peripheral blood, taken on day 0 of AZD1222 vaccination. This receptor was taken from an adult in good health. The chain couples TRBV7-3 to TRBJ2-3, with TRBD2 identical over 7 junction bases. The DNA sequence is TGTGCCAGCAGCTCGACTAGCAGAAGCACAGATACGCAGTATTTT. This sequence encodes CASSSTSRSTDTQYF. The full variable domain, completed from the reference TRBV7-3 and TRBJ2-3 proteins outside the CDR3, reads GAGVSQTPSNKVTEKGKYVELRCDPISGHTALYWYRQSLGQGPEFLIYFQGTGAADDSGLPNDRFFAVRPEGSVSTLKIQRTERGDSAVYLCASSSTSRSTDTQYFGPGTRLTVL.